This passage covers 4 T cell receptor beta chains from one sample sequenced in a study of T cell changes during pregnancy in multiple sclerosis. Assay: immunoSEQ multiplex PCR; the TCRdb copy retains only in-frame clones and omits some. The table has under 130,000 clones, approximately 89% seen once. The sequencing used peripheral blood, collected after pregnancy. These receptors were obtained from a female donor with multiple sclerosis, enrolled in a pregnancy study.

This chain connects TRBV7-6 to TRBJ2-5; the match to TRBD2 covers 12 bases. CDR1 is SGHVS, CDR2 FNYEAQ, per germline. Unmatched junction bases numbered 6, after V lost 1 base and J lost 0 bases. The CDR3 has 18 residues. CDR3 protein: CASSLVPRLAGDQETQYF. CDR3 DNA sequence: TGTGCCAGCAGCTTAGTGCCCCGACTAGCGGGGGACCAAGAGACCCAGTACTTC.

This clone showed up just a few times. V gene TRBV19 combines with J gene TRBJ1-1; no reliable D call. This CDR3 contains 14 residues. The ends were cut back, 3 bases at V and 1 base at J, with 9 bases in the middle. The germline V gene has CDR1 LNHDA and CDR2 SQIVND (reference sequence). Here the CDR3 reads CASSIGLKNTEAFF. The CDR3 region has the DNA TGTGCCAGTAGTATCGGACTGAAGAACACTGAAGCTTTCTTT.

The rearrangement links TRBV29-1 to TRBJ1-1, with TRBD1 identical over 7 bases. Germline loops: CDR1 SQVTM, CDR2 ANQGSEA. This CDR3 comprises 13 residues. V trimming: 7 bases; J trimming: 0 bases; junction bases outside the gene matches: 5. The CDR3 DNA is TGCAGCGGATCACAGGGGCTGAACACTGAAGCTTTCTTT. Its translation is CSGSQGLNTEAFF.

CDR3 region: CASSSTSDSRRETQYF. In nucleotides, the CDR3 is TGTGCCAGTAGTTCAACCTCGGACAGTCGGCGGGAGACCCAGTACTTC. This sequence joins TRBV19 and TRBJ2-5; D possibly corresponds to TRBD1 (6 bases). Germline V lookup: CDR1 LNHDA, CDR2 SQIVND (reference sequence). V lost 5 bases and J 5 bases, leaving 21 bases between the germline ends. The CDR3 runs 16 residues.